These 12 T cell receptor beta chains were all obtained from the same sample, sequenced in a study of T-cell reconstitution after alpha-beta-depleted transplantation in children. Preparation of the TCRbeta library was carried out with unique molecular identifiers. Via MiXCR, TCRdb re-called the PCR reads, giving one row per CDR3 protein. In the table there are 780,000 or so distinct CDR3 sequences, 15% to 20% of which are singletons. This sample comprised PBMCs, mostly from graft donor cells, obtained 360 days after TCRalphabeta/CD19-depleted stem cell transplant. These receptors all come from a male patient under 18 who had a stem cell transplant for acute lymphoblastic leukemia, so the T cells may come from the graft donor.

This clonotype has just a few counts. This chain links TRBV24-1 with TRBJ2-1; perhaps TRBD2 as D (5 bases). V was pared by 1 base and J by 2 bases, with 11 bases between. CDR3 length: 16 residues. Germline lookup yields CDR1 KGHDR and CDR2 SFDVKD. DNA for the CDR3: TGTGCCACCAGTGATTTAGGGCGGGTCACCTACAATGAGCAGTTCTTC. Its translation is CATSDLGRVTYNEQFF.

The chain links TRBV12-3 or TRBV12-4 to TRBJ1-1; TRBD1 agrees at 10 bases. The CDR3 length is 16 residues. The ends lost 8 bases at V and 6 bases at J; junction bases unmatched: 15. DNA of the CDR3: TGTGCCAGCGAGGGACAGGGGCGCCTTCAGAGGGCTGAAGCTTTCTTT. This codes for CASEGQGRLQRAEAFF.

This clonotype appeared many times. The chain recombines TRBV9 with TRBJ2-7, with TRBD1 matching over 8 bases. V was pared by 2 bases and J by 4 bases, with 2 bases of the junction left unmatched. Germline-derived CDR1 and CDR2 are SGDLS and YYNGEE. The CDR3 is 13 residues long. For the CDR3, the DNA is TGTGCCAGCAGCGTTACAGGGGGGTACGAGCAGTACTTC. Protein sequence: CASSVTGGYEQYF.

This clonotype was picked up many times. V usage is TRBV7-9 and J usage is TRBJ2-1; 14 bases are shared with TRBD2. The CDR3 sequence is 16 residues long. CDR1 is SEHNR, CDR2 FQNEAQ, per germline (reference sequence). The V gene end was trimmed by 5 bases and the J gene end by 5 bases; junction bases not matched to a gene: 5. CDR3 bases: TGTGCCAGCAGCCGAATGGGACTAGCGGGGGACAATGAGCAGTTCTTC. Amino acids: CASSRMGLAGDNEQFF.

V is TRBV5-1 and J is TRBJ2-1, with D possibly matching TRBD2 (6 bases). Germline V lookup: CDR1 SGHRS, CDR2 YFSETQ. V was pared by 0 bases and J by 6 bases, with 13 bases between. The length of the CDR3 is 15 residues. The CDR3 DNA is TGCGCCAGCAGCTTGGCCAACGCCGGGGGCAATGAGCAGTTCTTC. This translates into CASSLANAGGNEQFF.

The rearrangement uses TRBV12-2 and TRBJ2-2; no check of the table's D call, TRBD2, against the DNA was made. TRBV12-2 is a pseudogene segment. The CDR3 consists of 17 residues. The CDR3 spells CASRYPPGLADTGELFF. In DNA, the CDR3 is TGTGCAAGTCGCTACCCCCCGGGACTAGCGGACACCGGGGAGCTGTTTTTT.

This clonotype was observed at least ten times. Sequence at one end of the junction differs from germline and may be a read error. The CDR3 sequence: CASSLARGSTDTQYF. CDR3 bases: TGTGCCAGCAGCTTAGCCCGGGGGTCCACAGATACGCAGTATTTT. The V gene is TRBV5-1, the J gene TRBJ2-3, with a weak D call TRBD2 (6 bases). Germline CDR1 SGHRS, CDR2 YFSETQ. The CDR3 has 15 amino acids.

The CDR3 DNA sequence: TGTGCCAGCAGGGTCTACAGGGATAATCAGCCCCAGCATTTT. Translation gives CASRVYRDNQPQHF. The genes are TRBV6-4 and TRBJ1-5, with a possible D match to TRBD1 (6 bases). The CDR3 has 14 residues. CDR1 is MRHNA, CDR2 SNTAGT, per germline. V lost 6 bases to trimming and J lost 4 bases, with 13 bases between them.

This clonotype was detected many times. The gene calls are TRBV7-9 and TRBJ2-5, with 8 bases matching TRBD2. V was pared by 5 bases and J by 4 bases, with 0 bases of the junction left unmatched. There are 12 residues in the CDR3. Germline V CDR1 and CDR2: SEHNR, FQNEAQ (reference sequence). The CDR3 DNA sequence: TGTGCCAGCAGCCGGGGGGGAGAGACCCAGTACTTC. Translating it yields CASSRGGETQYF.

This clonotype was detected a few times. The chain couples TRBV7-9 to TRBJ2-7; the match to TRBD2 covers 8 bases. Germline V gene data show CDR1 as SEHNR and CDR2 as FQNEAQ (reference sequence). J lost 2 bases, V lost 0 bases, and 3 bases had no gene match. This CDR3 is built from 15 residues. CDR3 amino acids: CASSLAREGPYEQYF. DNA for the CDR3: TGTGCCAGCAGCTTAGCTCGGGAGGGCCCCTACGAGCAGTACTTC.

This clonotype was detected only a few times. The CDR3: CATSRDNWGGYTF. CDR3 sequence (DNA): TGTGCCACCAGCAGAGATAATTGGGGTGGCTACACCTTC. The chain carries TRBV15 and TRBJ1-2; no reliable D call. Germline V gene data show CDR1 as LNHNV and CDR2 as YYDKDF (reference sequence). The V and J ends lost 0 bases and 7 bases respectively, with 9 bases between them. This CDR3 is 13 amino acids long. Full variable domain (rest looked up from reference TRBV15 and TRBJ1-2): DAMVIQNPRYQVTQFGKPVTLSCSQTLNHNVMYWYQQKSSQAPKLLFHYYDKDFNNEADTPDNFQSRRPNTSFCFLDIRSPGLGDTAMYLCATSRDNWGGYTFGSGTRLTVV.

This clonotype was seen ten or more times. This chain links TRBV4-1 with TRBJ2-5, with D tentatively TRBD1 or TRBD2 (5 bases each). From germline, CDR1 is MGHRA and CDR2 YSYEKL. The CDR3 covers 15 residues. Trimming removed 4 bases at V and 4 bases at J, with 16 bases between. The CDR3 loop reads CASSRLIGARETQYF. The CDR3 DNA follows: TGCGCCAGCAGCCGGTTAATCGGGGCGAGAGAGACCCAGTACTTC.